The rows below give T cell receptor beta chains drawn from one sample of a study of shared clonotypes between healthy human individuals. This table comes from immunoSEQ multiplex PCR, and its TCRdb copy is limited to in-frame clones, with some not included. The top ten hold roughly 0.13% of the sample, which has some 2.1 million clones, 85% to 95% seen once. Sequencing input: naive CD4+ T cells sorted from blood. These TCRs come from a man between 18 and 29 years old in good health. The CDR3 runs from the conserved cysteine through the conserved F or W. The D gene is left open where the match is weak. Size values are once, few and many counts, or a class for expanded clones, and some rows have none.

TRBJ1-1	once	TRBV28	-	CASSSPSEAFF	TGTGCCAGCAGTTCCCCCTCCGAAGCTTTCTTT
TRBJ2-7	-	TRBV28	TRBD2	CASSYRGGGYEQYF	TGTGCCAGCAGTTATCGCGGGGGGGGTTACGAGCAGTACTTC
TRBJ2-5	-	TRBV10-3	-	CATLDYAQETQYF	TGTGCCACGCTAGATTACGCACAAGAGACCCAGTACTTC
TRBJ2-3	-	TRBV5-4	TRBD2	CASSPGSGTTSTDTQYF	TGTGCCAGCAGCCCCGGCAGTGGGACTACTAGCACAGATACGCAGTATTTT
TRBJ2-1	-	TRBV30	TRBD2	CAWSSGSYSGEQFF	TGTGCCTGGTCTAGCGGGAGTTACTCGGGTGAGCAGTTCTTC
TRBJ1-6	-	TRBV7-2	-	CASSLENSPLHF	TGTGCCAGCAGCCTCGAGAATTCACCCCTCCACTTT
TRBJ1-5	-	TRBV15	-	CATSNGNAPQHF	TGTGCCACCAGCAACGGTAATGCGCCCCAGCATTTT
TRBJ2-7	-	TRBV5-5	TRBD1	CASSLAGTAFYEQYF	TGTGCCAGCAGCTTGGCCGGGACAGCTTTCTACGAGCAGTACTTC
TRBJ1-2	-	TRBV6-6	-	CASSYAGDYGYTF	TGTGCCAGCAGTTACGCAGGGGACTATGGCTACACCTTC
TRBJ2-1	-	TRBV6-5	-	CASSYSSWTNEQFF	TGTGCCAGCAGTTACTCGTCCTGGACCAATGAGCAGTTCTTC
TRBJ2-1	-	TRBV10-3	TRBD2	CAISESGTREGHYEQFF	TGTGCCATCAGTGAGTCAGGGACGCGGGAGGGCCATTATGAGCAGTTCTTC
TRBJ2-5	-	TRBV18	-	CASSPPNVETQYF	TGTGCCAGCTCACCACCGAATGTGGAGACCCAGTACTTC
TRBJ2-1	-	TRBV7-2	TRBD2	CASSLLAENYNEQFF	TGTGCCAGCAGCTTACTAGCGGAAAACTACAATGAGCAGTTCTTC
TRBJ1-5	-	TRBV6-1	-	CASSENGNNQPQHF	TGTGCCAGCAGTGAAAATGGGAACAATCAGCCCCAGCATTTT
TRBJ1-2	-	TRBV25-1	-	CASSVGVGYGYTF	TGTGCCAGCAGTGTGGGGGTGGGCTATGGCTACACCTTC
TRBJ2-4	once	TRBV5-4	-	CASSLANGVAKNIQYF	TGTGCCAGCAGCTTGGCCAACGGGGTAGCCAAAAACATTCAGTACTTC
TRBJ2-2	-	TRBV10-3	-	CAISVSYVGQAYTGELFF	TGTGCCATCAGTGTGAGTTATGTTGGCCAGGCATACACCGGGGAGCTGTTTTTT
TRBJ1-5	-	TRBV7-8	-	CASSLEPGENQPQHF	TGTGCCAGCAGCTTAGAGCCAGGGGAGAATCAGCCCCAGCATTTT
TRBJ1-4	-	TRBV19	-	CASSKQVATNEKLFF	TGTGCCAGCAGCAAACAGGTTGCAACTAATGAAAAACTGTTTTTT
TRBJ2-1	-	TRBV7-3	-	CASSVDRAYNEQFF	TGTGCCAGCAGCGTTGACCGAGCGTACAATGAGCAGTTCTTC
TRBJ2-3	-	TRBV11-3	TRBD1	CASSSGTGSDTQYF	TGTGCCAGCAGCTCGGGGACAGGTTCAGATACGCAGTATTTT
TRBJ1-1	-	TRBV30	-	CAWSVQGNTEAFF	TGTGCCTGGAGTGTACAGGGCAACACTGAAGCTTTCTTT
TRBJ1-3	-	TRBV25-1	-	CASSEYGGAVGNTIYF	TGTGCCAGCAGTGAATATGGGGGGGCTGTTGGAAACACCATATATTTT
TRBJ2-7	once	TRBV7-2	TRBD1	CASSQDRVRVYF	TGTGCCAGCAGCCAGGACAGGGTGAGGGTGTACTTC
TRBJ1-4	-	TRBV18	-	CASSPGAAEKLFF	TGTGCCAGCTCCCCAGGGGCCGCTGAAAAACTGTTTTTT
TRBJ2-7	-	TRBV5-1	-	CASSLGQQYEQYF	TGCGCCAGCAGCTTGGGACAACAGTACGAGCAGTACTTC
TRBJ2-3	-	TRBV19	-	CASSPQVTDTQYF	TGTGCCAGTAGCCCCCAGGTGACAGATACGCAGTATTTT
TRBJ2-4	-	TRBV9	-	CASSVDIAKNIQYF	TGTGCCAGCAGCGTAGACATCGCCAAAAACATTCAGTACTTC
TRBJ2-7	-	TRBV11-2	-	CASSLDSSAITPYEQYF	TGTGCCAGCAGCTTAGATAGCTCGGCCATTACACCCTACGAGCAGTACTTC
TRBJ1-4	-	TRBV18	-	CASSLQDTTNEKLFF	TGTGCCAGCTCACTTCAGGATACAACTAATGAAAAACTGTTTTTT
TRBJ2-3	-	TRBV7-3	-	CASSLTGASGTDTQYF	TGTGCCAGCAGCCTCACCGGGGCTAGCGGCACAGATACGCAGTATTTT
TRBJ2-2	-	TRBV11-3	-	CASSLMGPEGWLGELFF	TGTGCCAGCAGCCTCATGGGGCCCGAAGGATGGTTGGGGGAGCTGTTTTTT
TRBJ2-4	-	TRBV6-5	TRBD1	CASSTRGQGNIQYF	TGTGCCAGCAGTACCAGGGGGCAGGGAAACATTCAGTACTTC
TRBJ1-2	-	TRBV10-3	TRBD1	CAISDKGANYGYTF	TGTGCCATCAGTGACAAGGGGGCCAACTATGGCTACACCTTC
TRBJ2-3	-	TRBV9	TRBD2	CASSVGGGETDTQYF	TGTGCCAGCAGCGTTGGCGGGGGGGAGACAGATACGCAGTATTTT
TRBJ2-7	-	TRBV19	TRBD1	CASSEQGAHEQYF	TGTGCCAGCTCCGAACAGGGGGCCCACGAGCAGTACTTC
TRBJ1-1	-	TRBV19	-	CASSLLVNTEAFF	TGTGCCAGTAGTCTCTTGGTGAACACTGAAGCTTTCTTT
TRBJ1-5	-	TRBV28	-	CASSFRGGNQPQHF	TGTGCCAGCAGTTTCCGGGGCGGCAATCAGCCCCAGCATTTT
TRBJ2-5	-	TRBV5-1	TRBD2	CASSLGLAGAPQETQYF	TGCGCCAGCAGTTTGGGACTAGCGGGGGCCCCACAAGAGACCCAGTACTTC
TRBJ1-4	-	TRBV5-1	TRBD1	CASSTGQVSYEKLFF	TGCGCCAGCAGCACAGGACAGGTCAGCTATGAAAAACTGTTTTTT
TRBJ2-7	-	TRBV6-4	TRBD1	CASSDIGQGTYEQYF	TGTGCCAGCAGTGATATCGGACAGGGCACCTACGAGCAGTACTTC
TRBJ1-2	-	TRBV5-4	-	CASSPGTLGGYTF	TGTGCCAGCAGCCCTGGGACATTGGGTGGCTACACCTTC
TRBJ1-6	-	TRBV9	-	CASSVGGGINSPLHF	TGTGCCAGCAGCGTAGGAGGCGGGATTAATTCACCCCTCCACTTT
TRBJ1-6	-	TRBV28	-	CASTRTVDNSPLHF	TGTGCCAGCACCCGGACAGTGGATAATTCACCCCTCCACTTT
TRBJ2-2	few	TRBV5-5	-	CASSLGPNTGELFF	TGTGCCAGCAGCCTCGGACCGAACACCGGGGAGCTGTTTTTT
TRBJ2-7	-	TRBV27	TRBD2	CASSGTSVSSEQYF	TGTGCCAGCAGTGGGACTAGCGTGTCCTCCGAGCAGTACTTC
TRBJ2-5	-	TRBV19	-	CASRSILGQKQETQYF	TGTGCCAGTAGGTCGATATTAGGACAGAAGCAAGAGACCCAGTACTTC
TRBJ1-4	-	TRBV7-8	TRBD1	CASTGQYNEKLFF	TGTGCCAGCACGGGACAGTATAATGAAAAACTGTTTTTT
TRBJ2-7	-	TRBV7-9	-	CASSIEGGAYEQYF	TGTGCCAGCAGCATAGAGGGAGGCGCCTACGAGCAGTACTTC
TRBJ1-4	-	TRBV29-1	-	CSVMGPTGVGNEKLFF	TGCAGCGTTATGGGGCCAACCGGAGTTGGGAATGAAAAACTGTTTTTT